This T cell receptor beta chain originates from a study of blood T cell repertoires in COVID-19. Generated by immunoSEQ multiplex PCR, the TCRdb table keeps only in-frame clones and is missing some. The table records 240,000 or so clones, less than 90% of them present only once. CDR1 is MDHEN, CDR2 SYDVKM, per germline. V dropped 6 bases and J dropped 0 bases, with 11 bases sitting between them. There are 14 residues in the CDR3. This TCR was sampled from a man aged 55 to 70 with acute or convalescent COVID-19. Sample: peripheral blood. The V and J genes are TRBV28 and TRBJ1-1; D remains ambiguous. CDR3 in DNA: TGTGCCAGCAGACTCGACGGGATGAACACTGAAGCTTTCTTT. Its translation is CASRLDGMNTEAFF.